This T cell receptor beta chain stems from a study of T cell repertoires in cytomegalovirus infection. Study information: Well-studied HLA-B-restricted epitopes and recently identified HLA-C-restricted epitopes of CMV were both used in the study. CMV infection and matching HLA type were both indicated by public TCR beta signatures.

Overall study findings and caveats: Clonotype analysis showed dominance of the ex vivo response by HLA-C-restricted CMV-specific TCR beta clonotypes.

A note on this clonotype: The antigen is undetermined.

The CDR3 contains 17 residues. Germline loops: CDR1 MNHEY, CDR2 SMNVEV (reference sequence). The ends were cut back, 4 bases at V and 6 bases at J, with 22 bases in the middle. TCRdb independently ran MiXCR on the reads; one entry per CDR3 protein. The sample carries approximately 910,000 distinct CDR3 sequences, roughly 31% recorded once. The sequence derives from a human donor in good health (CMV status not recorded). Some clones in this sample may be carry-over from other donors' samples. V is TRBV27 and J is TRBJ2-1; D is perhaps TRBD2 (5 bases). Sample: cultured CD8+ T cells from PBMCs, taken from culture after CMV antigen stimulation. This chain's CDR3 is CASSSTSPSAGGNEQFF. The CDR3 DNA sequence: TGTGCCAGCAGTTCCACCTCCCCGAGCGCCGGAGGCAATGAGCAGTTCTTC.